This T cell receptor beta chain was sequenced during a study of blood T cell repertoires in COVID-19. In the study overall: The United States, Italy and Spain provided the acute and convalescent COVID-19 samples.

Sequencing used immunoSEQ multiplex PCR; TCRdb keeps in-frame clones, though not all of them. This sample yields tens of thousands of clones, of which 88% are seen a single time; roughly 5% belongs to the top ten. The ends lost 5 bases at V and 2 bases at J; junction bases unmatched: 9. The V gene's germline CDR1 is LNHDA and CDR2 SQIVND (reference sequence). The CDR3 runs 15 residues. Sequencing was performed on peripheral blood. V is TRBV19 and J is TRBJ2-7; 7 nucleotides match TRBD2. This receptor was obtained from a human donor in a cohort sampled during active COVID-19. CDR3 DNA: TGTGCCAGTAGTTTTACGGGAGGTAGAGCCTACGAGCAGTACTTC. Translation gives CASSFTGGRAYEQYF.